This TCR beta chain emerged from a study of cytomegalovirus exposure and HLA in healthy donors. Study overall: Assignment to the Caucasian-associated ancestry cluster applied to roughly 80% of the approximately 390 genotyped donors. Study-level findings and limits: Versus the roughly 670-donor mean, an Asian-associated ancestry cluster reportedly showed fewer N-insertions in a later analysis. It emerged from a later analysis that several of the most significant clusters appeared to be linked to common viral pathogens. TCR beta sequences reportedly predicted most subjects' HLA-A and HLA-B alleles accurately.

Comments on this clone: The target antigen is unknown.

Primers included in the PCR were 60 Vbeta and 13 Jbeta primers. Method: immunoSEQ multiplex PCR; TCRdb's copy keeps in-frame clones and lacks some. The sample lists around 87,000 clones, 76% seen once, with about 2.9% in the top ten. The sequencing sample was made of PBMCs. The TCR originated in a man between 40 and 49 years old in good health and CMV-seronegative.

Written as DNA, the CDR3 is TGTGCCAGCAGCTTAGCGCCCGGACTAGCGTTTTCGTACTTC. Protein sequence: CASSLAPGLAFSYF. The J gene is TRBJ2-4, the V gene TRBV7-2; 9 positions match TRBD2. The CDR3 covers 14 residues. CDR1 is SGHTA and CDR2 is FQGNSA in the germline V gene. With 0 bases clipped from V and 15 bases from J, the junction kept 9 bases outside the gene matches.